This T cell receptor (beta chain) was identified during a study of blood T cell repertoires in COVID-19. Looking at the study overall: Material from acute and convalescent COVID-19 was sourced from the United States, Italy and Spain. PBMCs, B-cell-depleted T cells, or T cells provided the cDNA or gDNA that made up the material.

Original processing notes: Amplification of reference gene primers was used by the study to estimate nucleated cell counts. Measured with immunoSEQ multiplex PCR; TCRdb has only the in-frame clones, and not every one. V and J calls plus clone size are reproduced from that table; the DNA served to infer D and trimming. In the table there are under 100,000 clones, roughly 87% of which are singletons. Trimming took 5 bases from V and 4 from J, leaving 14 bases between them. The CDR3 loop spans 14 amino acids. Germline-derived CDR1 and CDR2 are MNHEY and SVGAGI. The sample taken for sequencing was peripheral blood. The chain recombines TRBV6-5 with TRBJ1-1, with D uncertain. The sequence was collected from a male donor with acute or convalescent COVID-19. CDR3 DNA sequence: TGTGCCAGCAGTCCCCGGGTCTTGGGCACTGAAGCTTTCTTT. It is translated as CASSPRVLGTEAFF.